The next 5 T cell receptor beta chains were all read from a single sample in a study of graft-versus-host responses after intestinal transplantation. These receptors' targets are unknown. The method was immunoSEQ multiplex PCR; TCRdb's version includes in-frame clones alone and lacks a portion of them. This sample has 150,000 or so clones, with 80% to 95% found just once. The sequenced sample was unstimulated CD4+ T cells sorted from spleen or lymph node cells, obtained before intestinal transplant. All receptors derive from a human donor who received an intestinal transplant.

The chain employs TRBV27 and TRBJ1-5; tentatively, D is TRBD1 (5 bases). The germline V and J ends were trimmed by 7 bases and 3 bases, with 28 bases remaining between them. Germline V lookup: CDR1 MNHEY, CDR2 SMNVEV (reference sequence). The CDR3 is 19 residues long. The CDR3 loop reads CASMRMGGTGSNLNQPQHF. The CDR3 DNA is TGTGCCAGCATGAGGATGGGGGGAACGGGCTCCAACCTCAATCAGCCCCAGCATTTT.

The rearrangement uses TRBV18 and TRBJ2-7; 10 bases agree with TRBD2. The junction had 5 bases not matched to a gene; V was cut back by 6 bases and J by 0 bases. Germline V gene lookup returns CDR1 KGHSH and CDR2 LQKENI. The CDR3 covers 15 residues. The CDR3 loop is CASSPTSGFSYEQYF. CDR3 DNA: TGTGCCAGCTCGCCGACTAGCGGGTTCTCCTACGAGCAGTACTTC.

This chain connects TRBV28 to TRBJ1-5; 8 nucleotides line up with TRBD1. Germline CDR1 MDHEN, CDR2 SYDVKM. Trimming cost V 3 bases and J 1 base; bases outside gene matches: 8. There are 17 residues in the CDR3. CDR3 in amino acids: CASSFSSRGLSNQPQHF. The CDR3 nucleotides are TGTGCCAGCAGTTTCTCGTCCAGGGGGCTAAGCAATCAGCCCCAGCATTTT.

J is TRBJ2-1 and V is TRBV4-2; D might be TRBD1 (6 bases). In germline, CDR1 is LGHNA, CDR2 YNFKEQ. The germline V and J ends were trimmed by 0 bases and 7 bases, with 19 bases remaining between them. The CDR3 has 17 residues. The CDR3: CASSQDLGWQGMNEQFF. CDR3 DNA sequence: TGTGCCAGCAGCCAAGATCTAGGGTGGCAGGGGATGAATGAGCAGTTCTTC.

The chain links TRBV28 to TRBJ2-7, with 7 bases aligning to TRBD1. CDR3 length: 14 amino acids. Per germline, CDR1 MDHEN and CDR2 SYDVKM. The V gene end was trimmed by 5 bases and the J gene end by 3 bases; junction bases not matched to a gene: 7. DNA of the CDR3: TGTGCCAGCAGTATTCCGACAGGGAGCTACGAGCAGTACTTC. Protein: CASSIPTGSYEQYF.